These 23 T cell receptor beta chains came from one sample sequenced in a study of PD-L1 blockade in urothelial cancer. Time point specified: peripheral blood 6 weeks after treatment start. Generated by immunoSEQ multiplex PCR, the TCRdb table keeps only in-frame clones and is missing some. Among 30,000 or so clones listed, around 89% were seen once. Material: PBMCs, obtained around atezolizumab (anti-PD-L1) treatment. Every receptor here comes from a man aged 80 or over with urothelial cancer.

Concerning this clone: The sample carries other DNA sequences with the same CDR3. This chain joins TRBV7-2 and TRBJ1-4, with D tentatively TRBD1 (5 bases). Germline loops: CDR1 SGHTA, CDR2 FQGNSA. The V end lost 2 bases, the J end lost 14 bases, and 12 bases lay between the germline ends. This CDR3 has 12 residues. The CDR3 loop is CASSLNQGVLFF. The DNA for the CDR3 is TGTGCCAGCAGCTTAAATCAGGGTGTCCTGTTTTTT. The whole variable domain, remainder taken from reference TRBV7-2 and TRBJ1-4, is GAGVSQSPSNKVTEKGKDVELRCDPISGHTALYWYRQSLGQGLEFLIYFQGNSAPDKSGLPSDRFSAERTGGSVSTLTIQRTQQEDSAVYLCASSLNQGVLFFGSGTQLSVL.

The gene calls are TRBV19 and TRBJ2-1; 9 nucleotides line up with TRBD2. Trimming at V came to 3 bases and at J to 10 bases, leaving 4 bases not matched to a gene. The CDR3 extends over 13 amino acids. Germline-derived CDR1 and CDR2 are LNHDA and SQIVND (reference sequence). The CDR3, as DNA: TGTGCCAGTAGTATTGCGGGAGGGGGCGAGCAGTTCTTC. Translation gives CASSIAGGGEQFF.

In this sample, this clone turned up a few times. The J gene is TRBJ2-3, the V gene TRBV28; no clear D gene. The germline V gene encodes CDR1 MDHEN and CDR2 SYDVKM. The CDR3 loop spans 12 amino acids. V was pared by 6 bases and J by 2 bases, with 6 bases between. The chain's CDR3 is CASSGSTDTQYF. DNA of the CDR3: TGTGCCAGCAGCGGGTCCACAGATACGCAGTATTTT.

The chain carries TRBV25-1 and TRBJ2-3; 8 nucleotides agree with TRBD2. Germline V gene lookup returns CDR1 MGHDK and CDR2 SYGVNS. V was clipped by 6 bases and J by 3 bases; unmatched bases: 5. The CDR3 is 14 residues long. The CDR3 loop reads CASSPGLVTDTQYF. The CDR3 nucleotides are TGTGCCAGCAGCCCGGGACTAGTAACAGATACGCAGTATTTT.

V usage is TRBV6-6 and J usage is TRBJ1-3, with TRBD1 as a possible D gene (5 bases). Trimming shortened V by 6 bases and J by 7 bases, and 13 bases separated the two germline ends. The CDR3 runs 13 residues. Germline V lookup: CDR1 MNHNY, CDR2 SVGAGI (reference sequence). The CDR3 protein is CASSRDGGNTIYF. The DNA of the CDR3 is TGTGCCAGCAGCCGGGACGGGGGGAACACCATATATTTT.

V gene TRBV5-5 combines with J gene TRBJ1-1, with D possibly TRBD1 on 6 matching bases. Per germline, CDR1 SGHKS and CDR2 YYEKEE (reference sequence). This CDR3 is built from 12 residues. V lost 4 bases and J 5 bases, leaving 9 bases between the germline ends. The CDR3 sequence is CASSNRATEAFF. CDR3 DNA sequence: TGTGCCAGCAGCAACAGGGCGACTGAAGCTTTCTTT. Drawing the rest from reference TRBV5-5 and TRBJ1-1, the complete variable domain is DAGVTQSPTHLIKTRGQQVTLRCSPISGHKSVSWYQQVLGQGPQFIFQYYEKEERGRGNFPDRFSARQFPNYSSELNVNALLLGDSALYLCASSNRATEAFFGQGTRLTVV.

CDR3 region: CSVQGGTSSYEQYF. CDR3 nucleotides: TGCAGCGTCCAGGGCGGGACGTCATCCTACGAGCAGTACTTC. This chain uses TRBV29-1 with TRBJ2-7; a possible D gene is TRBD2 (6 bases). V was pared by 6 bases and J by 1 base, with 16 bases between. Germline V lookup: CDR1 SQVTM, CDR2 ANQGSEA. The CDR3 covers 14 residues.

This clone was observed once. The chain joins TRBV28 to TRBJ2-7; 9 nucleotides agree with TRBD1. After removal of 4 bases from V and 0 bases from J, the junction contained 7 bases not matched to a gene. Per the germline V gene, CDR1 is MDHEN and CDR2 is SYDVKM. The CDR3 contains 16 residues. The CDR3 protein is CASSSTGQGSSYEQYF. The CDR3 bases are TGTGCCAGCAGTTCAACCGGACAGGGGAGCTCCTACGAGCAGTACTTC. The full variable domain, its missing parts supplied by reference TRBV28 and TRBJ2-7, is DVKVTQSSRYLVKRTGEKVFLECVQDMDHENMFWYRQDPGLGLRLIYFSYDVKMKEKGDIPEGYSVSREKKERFSLILESASTNQTSMYLCASSSTGQGSSYEQYFGPGTRLTVT.

This chain joins TRBV29-1 and TRBJ1-2; 10 nucleotides line up with TRBD1. The CDR3 extends over 15 amino acids. Trimming removed 3 bases from V and 4 bases from J; junction bases left unmatched: 8. Germline V lookup: CDR1 SQVTM, CDR2 ANQGSEA. CDR3 sequence: CSVDLRDRGIYGYTF. As DNA, the CDR3 is TGCAGCGTTGACTTAAGGGACAGGGGAATCTATGGCTACACCTTC. Based on the CDR3 plus reference TRBV29-1 and TRBJ1-2, the full variable domain is SAVISQKPSRDICQRGTSLTIQCQVDSQVTMMFWYRQQPGQSLTLIATANQGSEATYESGFVIDKFPISRPNLTFSTLTVSNMSPEDSSIYLCSVDLRDRGIYGYTFGSGTRLTVV.

The V and J genes are TRBV6-1 and TRBJ2-7; TRBD1 is a possible D gene (6 bases). The CDR3 totals 13 residues. V lost 7 bases, J lost 9 bases, and 19 bases lay in between. The germline CDR1 and CDR2 sequences are MNHNS and SASEGT. CDR3 protein: CASTRGSGLGQYF. CDR3 nucleotides: TGTGCCAGCACCAGGGGAAGTGGCCTCGGGCAGTACTTC.

The chain combines TRBV18 with TRBJ2-3; TRBD2 matches 9 bases. CDR3 length equals 18 residues. The germline CDR1 and CDR2 sequences are KGHSH and LQKENI. With V trimmed by 3 bases and J by 0 bases, 10 bases remained unmatched. The CDR3 DNA follows: TGTGCCAGCTCACCGCCACGTACTAGCGGGCCTAGCACAGATACGCAGTATTTT. The encoded protein is CASSPPRTSGPSTDTQYF.

V gene TRBV5-4 combines with J gene TRBJ2-5, with D uncertain. The germline V gene has CDR1 SGHNT and CDR2 YYREEE (reference sequence). Trimming removed 1 base from V and 1 base from J, with 11 bases in between. CDR3 length equals 15 residues. The CDR3 sequence is CASSLKGTVQETQYF. The CDR3 DNA reads TGTGCCAGCAGCTTGAAAGGTACAGTCCAAGAGACCCAGTACTTC. Full variable domain (outside the CDR3, taken from reference TRBV5-4 and TRBJ2-5): ETGVTQSPTHLIKTRGQQVTLRCSSQSGHNTVSWYQQALGQGPQFIFQYYREEENGRGNFPPRFSGLQFPNYSSELNVNALELDDSALYLCASSLKGTVQETQYFGPGTRLLVL.

Points on this clone: The sample holds other DNA sequences that translate to the same CDR3. The genes are TRBV7-2 and TRBJ1-2, with TRBD1 as a possible D gene (5 bases). The germline CDR1 and CDR2 sequences are SGHTA and FQGNSA. Trimming left V 5 bases short and J 3 bases short, with 22 bases between. The CDR3 contains 17 residues. The CDR3 region has the DNA TGTGCCAGCAGCCAAGGACAACGGCGGAGTCTTGACTATGGCTACACCTTC. Its translation: CASSQGQRRSLDYGYTF.

V gene TRBV6-4 combines with J gene TRBJ2-7, with D possibly matching TRBD2 (5 bases). Germline CDR1 and CDR2: MRHNA and SNTAGT. The CDR3 loop spans 16 amino acids. Trimming left V 4 bases short and J 1 base short, with 17 bases between. The CDR3 spells CASSVGKGALSYEQYF. The CDR3 bases are TGTGCCAGCAGTGTTGGGAAGGGAGCCCTTTCCTACGAGCAGTACTTC.

The chain has TRBV30 and TRBJ1-1, with 8 bases matching TRBD1. The CDR3 runs 13 residues. V dropped 5 bases and J dropped 9; count of bases not matched to a gene: 11. Germline values: CDR1 GTSNPN, CDR2 SVGIG (reference sequence). The CDR3 nucleotides read TGTGCCTGGCAAGCAGGGGGCCCGAGGAAAGCTTTCTTT. Its translation is CAWQAGGPRKAFF.

V gene TRBV28 combines with J gene TRBJ1-2, with 7 bases that match TRBD1. The V segment lost 6 bases and the J segment 9 bases; nucleotides outside the gene matches: 7. CDR3 size: 12 residues. Germline loops: CDR1 MDHEN, CDR2 SYDVKM. The CDR3: CASSSDRPSYTF. The CDR3 bases are TGTGCCAGCAGCTCGGACAGGCCCAGCTACACCTTC.

The chain joins TRBV14 to TRBJ2-1; 8 bases are shared with TRBD2. The junction had 14 bases not matched to a gene; V was cut back by 0 bases and J by 10 bases. The V gene's germline CDR1 is SGHDN and CDR2 FVKESK. The CDR3 has 17 amino acids. The CDR3 loop is CASSQEVGTRGRREQFF. In DNA form, the CDR3 reads TGTGCCAGCAGCCAAGAGGTCGGAACTCGCGGGAGGAGGGAGCAGTTCTTC.

The chain carries TRBV5-1 and TRBJ2-3; 7 nucleotides match TRBD2. The CDR3 runs to 14 residues. V shed 5 bases, J shed 4 bases, and the junction held 7 bases outside the gene matches. Germline lookup yields CDR1 SGHRS and CDR2 YFSETQ. The CDR3 reads CASSPEGRADTQYF. The DNA for the CDR3 is TGCGCCAGCAGTCCCGAGGGGAGGGCAGATACGCAGTATTTT.

The chain has TRBV30 and TRBJ2-7; the match to TRBD2 covers 8 bases. J lost 3 bases, V lost 5 bases, and 6 bases had no gene match. Germline values: CDR1 GTSNPN, CDR2 SVGIG (reference sequence). The CDR3 runs 13 residues. The chain's CDR3 is CAWARGGNYEQYF. CDR3 nucleotides: TGTGCCTGGGCCCGGGGGGGAAACTACGAGCAGTACTTC.

The chain couples TRBV19 to TRBJ1-5; TRBD1 is a possible D gene (6 bases). V lost 6 bases, J lost 5 bases, and 17 bases lay in between. The CDR3 runs 15 residues. Germline CDR1 and CDR2: LNHDA and SQIVND (reference sequence). The CDR3 bases are TGTGCCAGTAGGGGAGGGAGGCAGGGGTATCAGCCCCAGCATTTT. As protein: CASRGGRQGYQPQHF.

J is TRBJ2-7 and V is TRBV28, with 7 nucleotides matching TRBD2. V dropped 6 bases and J dropped 6; count of bases not matched to a gene: 17. The CDR3 is 16 residues long. From germline, CDR1 is MDHEN and CDR2 SYDVKM. CDR3 sequence reads: CASRGGDPPPSGEQYF. CDR3 nucleotides: TGTGCCAGCAGGGGGGGGGACCCCCCGCCCTCCGGCGAGCAGTACTTC.

The chain couples TRBV30 to TRBJ1-3; TRBD1 agrees at 7 bases. Germline V gene lookup returns CDR1 GTSNPN and CDR2 SVGIG (reference sequence). The CDR3 extends over 18 amino acids. With 1 base clipped from V and 0 bases from J, the junction kept 12 bases outside the gene matches. In DNA form, the CDR3 reads TGTGCCTGGAGTGCGGGACAGATTCCAGTCTTCTCTGGAAACACCATATATTTT. Its protein is CAWSAGQIPVFSGNTIYF.

This sequence joins TRBV4-2 and TRBJ2-1; 15 bases line up with TRBD2. CDR1 and CDR2 from the germline V gene are LGHNA and YNFKEQ. This CDR3 is built from 21 residues. Unmatched junction bases numbered 20, after V lost 3 bases and J lost 8 bases. The CDR3 region is CASSQGGQGGLAGGSVDEQFF. The DNA of the CDR3 is TGTGCCAGCAGCCAGGGCGGTCAAGGCGGACTAGCGGGAGGGTCGGTCGATGAGCAGTTCTTC.